The present entry profiles one T cell receptor beta chain with its context. One junction end does not reproduce the germline sequence, and a read error may be involved. This entry belongs to a study of technical replicates of blood from a few donors. The repertoire was sequenced with immunoSEQ multiplex PCR; TCRdb's copy has only in-frame clones and lacks some. Of fewer than 100,000 clones in the sample, around 96% were seen once. The CDR3 extends over 13 amino acids. In germline, CDR1 is SQVTM, CDR2 ANQGSEA. The TCR was taken from a human donor in good health. The specimen was T cells isolated from PBMCs. The chain carries TRBV29-1 and TRBJ1-2; 9 positions agree with TRBD1. The CDR3 DNA reads as TGCAGCGTTGTACCGGGACAGGGCTATGGCTACATCTTC. This translates into CSVVPGQGYGYIF.